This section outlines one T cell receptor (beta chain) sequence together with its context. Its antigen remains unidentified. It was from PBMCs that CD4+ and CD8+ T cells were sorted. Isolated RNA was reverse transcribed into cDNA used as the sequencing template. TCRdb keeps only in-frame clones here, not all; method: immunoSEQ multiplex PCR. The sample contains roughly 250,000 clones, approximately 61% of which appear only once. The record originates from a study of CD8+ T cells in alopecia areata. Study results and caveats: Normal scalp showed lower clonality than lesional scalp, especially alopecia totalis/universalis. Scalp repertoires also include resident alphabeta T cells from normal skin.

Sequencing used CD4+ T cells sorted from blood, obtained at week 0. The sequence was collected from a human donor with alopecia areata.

CDR3 in amino acids: CAWSLGLGPETQYF. CDR3 bases: TGTGCCTGGAGTTTGGGCCTGGGGCCCGAGACCCAGTACTTC. The chain recombines TRBV30 with TRBJ2-5, with a tentative D call TRBD1 (5 bases). In germline, CDR1 is GTSNPN, CDR2 SVGIG (reference sequence). V was cut by 2 bases and J by 5 bases, with 15 bases left in between. This CDR3 is 14 amino acids long.